Following are 18 T cell receptor beta chains from one sample sequenced in a study of cytomegalovirus exposure and HLA in healthy donors. The assay was immunoSEQ multiplex PCR, and TCRdb's table has in-frame clones only and misses some. Here the sample spans 120,000 to 150,000 clones, 85% to 90% being singletons. The material sequenced was PBMCs. Receptors originate from a woman aged 18-29 years in good health and CMV-seropositive.

J is TRBJ2-7 and V is TRBV6-5, with D maybe TRBD2 (5 bases). Germline CDR1 reads MNHEY; CDR2 reads SVGAGI. V was cut by 5 bases and J by 0 bases, with 8 bases left in between. The CDR3 length is 13 residues. CDR3 amino acids: CASSGGSSYEQYF. The CDR3, as DNA: TGTGCCAGCAGTGGAGGAAGCTCCTACGAGCAGTACTTC.

This rearrangement joins TRBV7-6 to TRBJ2-5; D is possibly TRBD1 (7 bases). Trimming left V 3 bases short and J 4 bases short, with 12 bases between. The CDR3 has 14 residues. From germline, CDR1 is SGHVS and CDR2 FNYEAQ. This CDR3 is CASSFPGGIETQYF. The CDR3, as DNA: TGTGCCAGCAGCTTTCCAGGGGGGATAGAGACCCAGTACTTC.

The gene calls are TRBV5-1 and TRBJ2-7; 7 bases map to TRBD1. The V gene end was trimmed by 2 bases and the J gene end by 5 bases; junction bases not matched to a gene: 10. In germline, CDR1 is SGHRS, CDR2 YFSETQ. This CDR3 region has 15 residues. DNA of the CDR3: TGCGCCAGCAGCTTTCTAACAGGGGAGTTGCACGAGCAGTACTTC. It codes for CASSFLTGELHEQYF.

This chain uses TRBV18 with TRBJ2-2; 12 positions match TRBD2. The trim removed 3 bases at V and 1 base at J, leaving 3 bases unmatched. The CDR3 is 17 amino acids. Germline assignment: CDR1 KGHSH and CDR2 LQKENI. The CDR3 is CASSPGLAGENTGELFF. Here the CDR3 DNA reads TGTGCCAGCTCACCGGGACTAGCGGGTGAGAACACCGGGGAGCTGTTTTTT.

V gene TRBV28 combines with J gene TRBJ2-7; 9 bases are a match to TRBD1. J lost 7 bases, V lost 5 bases, and 15 bases had no gene match. CDR3 length: 16 amino acids. CDR1 is MDHEN, CDR2 SYDVKM, per germline. Here the CDR3 reads CASSIRRTGGFGEQYF. CDR3 bases: TGTGCCAGCAGTATACGGCGAACAGGGGGCTTTGGAGAGCAGTACTTC.

The rearrangement uses TRBV7-8 and TRBJ1-1, with D uncertain. Trimming stripped 1 base from V and 0 bases from J, with 6 bases between. CDR1 is SGHVS and CDR2 is FQNEAQ in the germline V gene. The CDR3 length is 14 residues. CDR3 nucleotides: TGTGCCAGCAGCTTAGGTAGTATGAACACTGAAGCTTTCTTT. Translation gives CASSLGSMNTEAFF.

CDR3 region: CASSLSGQTNTGELFF. CDR3 DNA sequence: TGTGCCAGCAGCTTGTCGGGACAGACCAACACCGGGGAGCTGTTTTTT. The gene calls are TRBV7-6 and TRBJ2-2, with 7 bases identical to TRBD1. Germline CDR1 SGHVS, CDR2 FNYEAQ. The CDR3 runs to 16 residues. V was clipped by 3 bases and J by 2 bases; unmatched bases: 6.

V gene TRBV5-1 combines with J gene TRBJ2-5; maybe TRBD1 (6 bases). The V gene's germline CDR1 is SGHRS and CDR2 YFSETQ. This CDR3 spans 18 amino acids. The V and J ends lost 4 bases and 0 bases respectively, with 22 bases between them. CDR3 in DNA: TGCGCCAGCAGCCCCGGCAACGCAGGGGCATCGTACCAAGAGACCCAGTACTTC. Translated: CASSPGNAGASYQETQYF.

The V call is TRBV27, the J call TRBJ1-1; D is ambiguous. The CDR3 extends over 13 amino acids. Germline V gives CDR1 MNHEY, CDR2 SMNVEV (reference sequence). The ends were cut back, 0 bases at V and 4 bases at J, with 6 bases in the middle. This CDR3 reads CASSLSTATEAFF. The CDR3 DNA is TGTGCCAGCAGTTTATCTACAGCCACTGAAGCTTTCTTT.

J is TRBJ1-2 and V is TRBV6-1, with D perhaps TRBD1 (5 bases). Trimming took 5 bases from V and 7 from J, leaving 8 bases between them. CDR1 is MNHNS, CDR2 SASEGT, per germline. This CDR3 comprises 11 residues. CDR3 in amino acids: CASSLRVGYTF. CDR3 nucleotide sequence: TGTGCCAGCAGTCTCAGGGTTGGCTACACCTTC.

The chain carries TRBV30 and TRBJ1-1; 10 bases agree with TRBD1. V gave up 3 bases and J gave up 3 bases; unmatched junction bases: 7. This CDR3 is built from 15 residues. Per germline, CDR1 GTSNPN and CDR2 SVGIG (reference sequence). The CDR3, as DNA: TGTGCCTGGAGGACAGGGGGCTTTTCGGACACTGAAGCTTTCTTT. Its protein product is CAWRTGGFSDTEAFF.

The rearrangement links TRBV28 to TRBJ1-1, with 9 bases that match TRBD1. From germline, CDR1 is MDHEN and CDR2 SYDVKM. The CDR3 is 14 amino acids. J gave up 9 bases and V 5 bases, and 10 bases lay outside the gene matches. CDR3 residues: CASSDGQGSSKAFF. The CDR3 DNA reads as TGTGCCAGCAGTGACGGACAGGGGAGTAGTAAAGCTTTCTTT.

The rearrangement links TRBV6-5 to TRBJ1-2; 7 bases fit TRBD1. This CDR3 spans 13 amino acids. The V segment lost 2 bases and the J segment 8 bases; nucleotides outside the gene matches: 5. The germline gives CDR1 MNHEY, CDR2 SVGAGI. CDR3 sequence reads: CASSYTGQKGYTF. The CDR3 region has the DNA TGTGCCAGCAGTTACACGGGACAGAAAGGCTACACCTTC.

This clone was seen a single time. The J gene is TRBJ1-5, the V gene TRBV29-1, with 7 bases lining up with TRBD1. Germline values: CDR1 SQVTM, CDR2 ANQGSEA. J was trimmed by 0 bases and V by 4 bases; bases with no gene match: 3. There are 14 residues in the CDR3. CDR3 nucleotides: TGCAGCGTTGTCACAGGGGATAGCAATCAGCCCCAGCATTTT. It is translated as CSVVTGDSNQPQHF.

This clone has just one count. This sequence joins TRBV2 and TRBJ2-2; TRBD2 aligns across 11 bases. The CDR3 extends over 17 amino acids. Germline V CDR1 and CDR2: SNHLY, FYNNEI. V lost 3 bases and J lost 5; bases outside the gene matches: 8. CDR3 DNA sequence: TGTGCCAGCAGTGACCCGGGACTAGCGGTTTCAACCGGGGAGCTGTTTTTT. This sequence encodes CASSDPGLAVSTGELFF.

This chain uses TRBV29-1 with TRBJ1-2; 7 bases match TRBD1. The CDR3 has 13 residues. Germline V gene sequence: CDR1 SQVTM, CDR2 ANQGSEA. V gave up 5 bases and J gave up 0 bases; unmatched junction bases: 3. CDR3 protein: CSVSRGANYGYTF. The DNA for the CDR3 is TGCAGCGTTTCCAGGGGGGCTAACTATGGCTACACCTTC.

This clone appeared once. V and J are TRBV18 and TRBJ1-6; the D gene is possibly TRBD1 (5 bases). CDR3 size: 15 residues. From germline, CDR1 is KGHSH and CDR2 LQKENI. V gave up 2 bases and J gave up 5 bases, with 10 bases separating them. The CDR3 is CASSPGLTDNSPLHF. CDR3 DNA sequence: TGTGCCAGCTCACCAGGGTTGACAGATAATTCACCCCTCCACTTT.

The chain recombines TRBV14 with TRBJ2-7, with 10 bases lining up with TRBD1. Germline V lookup: CDR1 SGHDN, CDR2 FVKESK. The CDR3 contains 17 residues. Unmatched junction bases numbered 10, after V lost 3 bases and J lost 2 bases. The CDR3 DNA is TGTGCCAGCAGCCATCTAGGGCCGGGACAGGGGACCTACGAGCAGTACTTC. Protein: CASSHLGPGQGTYEQYF. The variable domain in full, with the rest retrieved from reference TRBV14 and TRBJ2-7, is EAGVTQFPSHSVIEKGQTVTLRCDPISGHDNLYWYRRVMGKEIKFLLHFVKESKQDESGMPNNRFLAERTGGTYSTLKVQPAELEDSGVYFCASSHLGPGQGTYEQYFGPGTRLTVT.